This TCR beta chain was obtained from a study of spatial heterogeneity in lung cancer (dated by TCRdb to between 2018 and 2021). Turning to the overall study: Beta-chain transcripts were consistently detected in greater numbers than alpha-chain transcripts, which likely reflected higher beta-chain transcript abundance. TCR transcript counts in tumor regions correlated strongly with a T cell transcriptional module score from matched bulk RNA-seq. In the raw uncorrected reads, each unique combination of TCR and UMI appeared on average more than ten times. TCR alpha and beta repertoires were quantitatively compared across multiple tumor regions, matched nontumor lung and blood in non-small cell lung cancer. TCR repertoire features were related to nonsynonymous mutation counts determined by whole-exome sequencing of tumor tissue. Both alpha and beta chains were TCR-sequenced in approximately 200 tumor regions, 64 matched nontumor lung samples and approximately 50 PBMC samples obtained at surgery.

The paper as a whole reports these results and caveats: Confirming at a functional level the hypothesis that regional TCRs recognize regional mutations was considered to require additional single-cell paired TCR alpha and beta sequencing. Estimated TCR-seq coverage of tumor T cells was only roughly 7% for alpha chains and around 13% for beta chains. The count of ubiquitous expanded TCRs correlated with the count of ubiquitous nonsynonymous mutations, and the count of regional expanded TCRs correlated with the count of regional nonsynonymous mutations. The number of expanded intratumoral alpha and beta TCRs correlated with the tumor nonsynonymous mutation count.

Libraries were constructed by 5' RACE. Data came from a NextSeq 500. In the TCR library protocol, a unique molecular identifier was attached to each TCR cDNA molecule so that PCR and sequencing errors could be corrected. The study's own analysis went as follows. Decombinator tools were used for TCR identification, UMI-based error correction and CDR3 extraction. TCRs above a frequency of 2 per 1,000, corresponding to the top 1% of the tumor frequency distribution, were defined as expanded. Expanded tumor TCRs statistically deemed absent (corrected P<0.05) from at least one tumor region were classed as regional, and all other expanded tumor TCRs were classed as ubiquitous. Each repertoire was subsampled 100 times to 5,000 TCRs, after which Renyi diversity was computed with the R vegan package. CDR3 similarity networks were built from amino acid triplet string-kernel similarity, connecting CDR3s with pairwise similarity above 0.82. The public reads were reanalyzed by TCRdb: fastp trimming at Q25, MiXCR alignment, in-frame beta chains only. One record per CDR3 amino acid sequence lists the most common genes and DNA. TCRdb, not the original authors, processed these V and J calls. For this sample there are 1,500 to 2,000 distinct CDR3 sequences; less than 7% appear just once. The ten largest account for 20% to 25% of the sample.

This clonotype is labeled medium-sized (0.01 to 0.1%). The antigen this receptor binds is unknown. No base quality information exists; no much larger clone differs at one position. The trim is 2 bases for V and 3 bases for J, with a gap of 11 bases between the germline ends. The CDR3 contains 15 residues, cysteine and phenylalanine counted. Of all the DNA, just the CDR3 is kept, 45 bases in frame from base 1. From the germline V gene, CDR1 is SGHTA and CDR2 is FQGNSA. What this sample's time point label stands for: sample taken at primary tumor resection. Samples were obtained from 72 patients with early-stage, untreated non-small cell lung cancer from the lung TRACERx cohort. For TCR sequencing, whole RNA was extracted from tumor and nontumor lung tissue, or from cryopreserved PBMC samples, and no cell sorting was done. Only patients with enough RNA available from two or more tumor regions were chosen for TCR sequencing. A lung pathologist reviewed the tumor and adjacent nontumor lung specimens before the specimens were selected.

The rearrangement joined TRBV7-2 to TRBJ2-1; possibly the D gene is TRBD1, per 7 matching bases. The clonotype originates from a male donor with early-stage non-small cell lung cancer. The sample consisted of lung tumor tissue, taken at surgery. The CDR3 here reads CASSLPGGGYNEQFF. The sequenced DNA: TGTGCCAGCAGCTTACCAGGGGGAGGCTACAATGAGCAGTTCTTC.